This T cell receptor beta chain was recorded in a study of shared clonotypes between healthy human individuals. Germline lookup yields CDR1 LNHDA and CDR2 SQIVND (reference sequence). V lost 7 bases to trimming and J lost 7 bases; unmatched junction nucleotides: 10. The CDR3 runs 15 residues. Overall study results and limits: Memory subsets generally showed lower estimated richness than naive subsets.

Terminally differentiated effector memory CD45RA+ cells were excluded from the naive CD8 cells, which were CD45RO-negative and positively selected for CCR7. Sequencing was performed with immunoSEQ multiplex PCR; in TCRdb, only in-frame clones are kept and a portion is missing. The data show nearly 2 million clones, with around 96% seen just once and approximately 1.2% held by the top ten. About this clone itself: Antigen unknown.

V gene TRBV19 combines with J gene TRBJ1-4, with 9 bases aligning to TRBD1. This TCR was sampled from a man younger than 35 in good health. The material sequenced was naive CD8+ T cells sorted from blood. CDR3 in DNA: TGTGCCAGTACCGGGGCCGGGACAGGGCTTGAAAAACTGTTTTTT. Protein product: CASTGAGTGLEKLFF. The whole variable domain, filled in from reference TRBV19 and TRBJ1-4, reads DGGITQSPKYLFRKEGQNVTLSCEQNLNHDAMYWYRQDPGQGLRLIYYSQIVNDFQKGDIAEGYSVSREKKESFPLTVTSAQKNPTAFYLCASTGAGTGLEKLFFGSGTQLSVL.